This T cell receptor beta chain originates from a study of response to subunit inactivated influenza vaccine. TCRdb redid the calling of the RT-PCR reads with MiXCR, one entry per CDR3 protein. Here the sample spans about 800,000 distinct CDR3 sequences, over 20% being singletons. The CDR3 is 12 residues long. CDR1 and CDR2 (germline): MNHEY, SVGAGI. V was cut by 6 bases and J by 4 bases, with 9 bases left in between. The starting material was PBMCs from blood, obtained roughly 5 days after vaccination. The V gene is TRBV6-5, the J gene TRBJ1-2; TRBD1 is a possible D gene (5 bases). The TCR originated in a man between 45 and 60 years old who received an inactivated influenza vaccine. This chain's CDR3 is CASSSGFYGYTF. CDR3 coding DNA: TGTGCCAGCAGCTCAGGGTTCTATGGCTACACCTTC.